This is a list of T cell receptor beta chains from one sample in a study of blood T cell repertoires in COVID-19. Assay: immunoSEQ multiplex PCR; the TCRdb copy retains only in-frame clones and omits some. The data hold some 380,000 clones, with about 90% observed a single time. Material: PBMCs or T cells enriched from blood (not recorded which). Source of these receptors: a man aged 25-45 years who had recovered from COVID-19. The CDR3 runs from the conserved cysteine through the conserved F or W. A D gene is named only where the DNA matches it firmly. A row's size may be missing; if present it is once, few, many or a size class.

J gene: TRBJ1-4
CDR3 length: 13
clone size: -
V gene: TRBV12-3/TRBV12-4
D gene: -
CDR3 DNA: TGTGCCAGCAGTTTGGGCCTTAATGAAAAACTGTTTTTT
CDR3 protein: CASSLGLNEKLFF

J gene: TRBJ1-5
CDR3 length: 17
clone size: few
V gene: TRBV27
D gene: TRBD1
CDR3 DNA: TGTGCCAGCAGTTTGGGACAGGGTCCTTTGGGCAATCAGCCCCAGCATTTT
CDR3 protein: CASSLGQGPLGNQPQHF

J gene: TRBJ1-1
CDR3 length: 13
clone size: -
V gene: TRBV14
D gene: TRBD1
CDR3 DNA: TGTGCCAGCAGCCAAGAAGGGACAGTCTCAGCTTTCTTT
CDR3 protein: CASSQEGTVSAFF

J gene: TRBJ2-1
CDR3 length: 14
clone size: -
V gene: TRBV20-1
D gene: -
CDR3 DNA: TGCAGTGCTAGTATTGCGGGTATTTACAATGAGCAGTTCTTC
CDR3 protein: CSASIAGIYNEQFF

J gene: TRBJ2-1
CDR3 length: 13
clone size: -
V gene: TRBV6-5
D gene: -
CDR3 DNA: TGTGCCAGCAGTTACTCGACAGCCAATGAGCAGTTCTTC
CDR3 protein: CASSYSTANEQFF

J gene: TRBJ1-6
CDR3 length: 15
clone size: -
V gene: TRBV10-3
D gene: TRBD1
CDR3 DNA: TGTGCCTCACGACAGGGGCTTGACTATAATTCACCCCTCCACTTT
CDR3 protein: CASRQGLDYNSPLHF

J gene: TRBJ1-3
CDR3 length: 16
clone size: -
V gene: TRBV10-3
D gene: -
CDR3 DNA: TGTGCCATCAGTGAGTCCTGGCAACTAATCGGAAACACCATATATTTT
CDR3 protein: CAISESWQLIGNTIYF

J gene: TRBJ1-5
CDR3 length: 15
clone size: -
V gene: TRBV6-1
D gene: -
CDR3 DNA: TGTGCCAGCAGTGAAACGGTCCGGACTAATCAGCCCCAGCATTTT
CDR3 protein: CASSETVRTNQPQHF

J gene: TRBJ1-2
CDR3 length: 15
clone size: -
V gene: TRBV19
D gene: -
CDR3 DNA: TGTGCCAGTAGTATAGGAGAAGCGAATAACTATGGCTACACCTTC
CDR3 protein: CASSIGEANNYGYTF

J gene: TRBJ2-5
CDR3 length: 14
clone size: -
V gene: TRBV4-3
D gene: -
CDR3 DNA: TGCGCCAGCAGCCAAATGGGTGAGGAAGAGACCCAGTACTTC
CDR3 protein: CASSQMGEEETQYF

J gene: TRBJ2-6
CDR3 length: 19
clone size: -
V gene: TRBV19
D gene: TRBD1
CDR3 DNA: TGTGCCAGTAGTACCCTCTATTCCGGGACAGGGGCTGGGGCCAACGTCCTGACTTTC
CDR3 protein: CASSTLYSGTGAGANVLTF

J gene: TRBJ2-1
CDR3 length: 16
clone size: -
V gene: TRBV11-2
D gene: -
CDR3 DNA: TGTGCCAGCAGCTTCTCCGACCCAACTACCTACAATGAGCAGTTCTTC
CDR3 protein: CASSFSDPTTYNEQFF

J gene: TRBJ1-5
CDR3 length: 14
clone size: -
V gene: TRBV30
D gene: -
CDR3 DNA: TGTGCCTGGAACCAAGGCGGTGGCAATCAGCCCCAGCATTTT
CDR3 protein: CAWNQGGGNQPQHF

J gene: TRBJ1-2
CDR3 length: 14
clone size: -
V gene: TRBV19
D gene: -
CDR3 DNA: TGTGCCAGTAGTCCCCGTGGCTGGAACTATGGCTACACCTTC
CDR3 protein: CASSPRGWNYGYTF

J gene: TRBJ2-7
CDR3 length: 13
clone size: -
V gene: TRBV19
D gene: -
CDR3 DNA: TGTGCCAGTAGTATGGCAGGCTATGGCGAGCAGTACTTC
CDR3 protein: CASSMAGYGEQYF

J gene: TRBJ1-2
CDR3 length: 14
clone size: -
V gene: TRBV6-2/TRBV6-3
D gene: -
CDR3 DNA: TGTGCCAGCAGTTACCTTGGACAGCGGTATGGCTACACCTTC
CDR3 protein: CASSYLGQRYGYTF

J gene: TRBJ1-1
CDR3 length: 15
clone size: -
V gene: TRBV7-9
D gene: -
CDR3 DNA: TGTGCCAGCACAGTACAGGTCACCATGAACACTGAAGCTTTCTTT
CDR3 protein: CASTVQVTMNTEAFF

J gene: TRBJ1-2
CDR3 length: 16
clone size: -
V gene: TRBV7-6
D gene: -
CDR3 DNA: TGTGCCAGCAGCCCCGAGGGAGGGGAGATACACTATGGCTACACCTTC
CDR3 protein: CASSPEGGEIHYGYTF

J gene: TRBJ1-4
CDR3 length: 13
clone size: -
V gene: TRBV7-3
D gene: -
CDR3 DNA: TGTGCCAGCAGCTTAACGCGGGGAGAAAAACTGTTTTTT
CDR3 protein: CASSLTRGEKLFF

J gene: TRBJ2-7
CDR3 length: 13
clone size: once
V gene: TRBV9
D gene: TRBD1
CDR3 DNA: TGTGCCAGCGGATCCGGGACAGGGGACGAGCAGTACTTC
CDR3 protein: CASGSGTGDEQYF

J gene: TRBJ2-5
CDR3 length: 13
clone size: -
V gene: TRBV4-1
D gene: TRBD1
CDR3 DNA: TGCGCCAGCAGCTCAACAGGGGTGGAGACCCAGTACTTC
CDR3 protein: CASSSTGVETQYF

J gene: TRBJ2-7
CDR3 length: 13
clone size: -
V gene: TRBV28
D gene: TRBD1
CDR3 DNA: TGTGCCACCGCCCCCGGACAGGCCTACGAGCAGTACTTC
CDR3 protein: CATAPGQAYEQYF

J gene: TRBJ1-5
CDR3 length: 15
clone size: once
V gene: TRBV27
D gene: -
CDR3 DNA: TGTGCCAGCAGTTTACTGGCAGATAGCAATCAGCCCCAGCATTTT
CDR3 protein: CASSLLADSNQPQHF

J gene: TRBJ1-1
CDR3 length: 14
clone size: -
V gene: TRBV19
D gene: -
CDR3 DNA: TGTGCCAGTAGTATGGACAGTGTGAACACTGAAGCTTTCTTT
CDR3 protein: CASSMDSVNTEAFF

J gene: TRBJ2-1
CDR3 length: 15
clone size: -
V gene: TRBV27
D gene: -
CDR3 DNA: TGTGCCAGCAGCCTAACAGTCTTACCCTACAATGAGCAGTTCTTC
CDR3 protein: CASSLTVLPYNEQFF

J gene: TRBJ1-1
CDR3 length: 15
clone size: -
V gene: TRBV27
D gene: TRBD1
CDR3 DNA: TGTGCCAGCAGTTGGGACAGGGTGGTGCACACTGAAGCTTTCTTT
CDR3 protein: CASSWDRVVHTEAFF

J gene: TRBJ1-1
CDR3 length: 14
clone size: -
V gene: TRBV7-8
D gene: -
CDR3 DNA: TGTGCCAGCAGCCCCTCGCGAGGGAACACTGAAGCTTTCTTT
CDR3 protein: CASSPSRGNTEAFF

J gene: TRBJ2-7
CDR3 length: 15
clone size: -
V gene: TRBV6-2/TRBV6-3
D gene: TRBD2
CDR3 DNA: TGTGCCAGCAGCCTTAGCGGGGGGGCTCTCTACGAGCAGTACTTC
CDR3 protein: CASSLSGGALYEQYF

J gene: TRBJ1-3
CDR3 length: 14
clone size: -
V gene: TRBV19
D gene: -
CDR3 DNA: TGTGCCAGTAGTCTCGGACACTCTGGAAACACCATATATTTT
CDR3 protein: CASSLGHSGNTIYF

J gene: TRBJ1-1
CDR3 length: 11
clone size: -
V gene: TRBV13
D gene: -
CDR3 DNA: TGTGCCAGCAGCTTAGTCTCTGAAGCTTTCTTT
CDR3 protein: CASSLVSEAFF

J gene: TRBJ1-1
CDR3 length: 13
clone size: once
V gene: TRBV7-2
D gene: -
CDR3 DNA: TGTGCCAGCAGCGGCAGGGATTCCACTGAAGCTTTCTTT
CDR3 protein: CASSGRDSTEAFF

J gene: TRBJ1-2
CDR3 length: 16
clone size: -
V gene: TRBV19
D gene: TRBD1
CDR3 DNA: TGTGCCAGTAGTATAGAGCGCAGGGGGCAAGGGGACGTCGTAACCTTC
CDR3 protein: CASSIERRGQGDVVTF

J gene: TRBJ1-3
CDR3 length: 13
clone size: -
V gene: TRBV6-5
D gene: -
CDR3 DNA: TGTGCCAGCAGTCAAAAAACTGGAAACACCATATATTTT
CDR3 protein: CASSQKTGNTIYF

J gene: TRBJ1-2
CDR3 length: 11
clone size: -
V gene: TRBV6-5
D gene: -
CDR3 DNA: TGTGCCAGCAGTTCACAGACCCGGATGGCCTTC
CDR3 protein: CASSSQTRMAF

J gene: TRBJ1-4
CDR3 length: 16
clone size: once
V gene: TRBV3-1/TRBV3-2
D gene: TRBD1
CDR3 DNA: TGTGCCAGCAGCCACGGCCTAGGACAGGGCGGGGAAAAACTGTTTTTT
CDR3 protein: CASSHGLGQGGEKLFF

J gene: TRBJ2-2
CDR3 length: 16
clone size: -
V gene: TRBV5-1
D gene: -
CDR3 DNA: TGCGCCAGCAGCATAGGATGGGCTACAATTACCGGGGAGCTGTTTTTT
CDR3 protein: CASSIGWATITGELFF

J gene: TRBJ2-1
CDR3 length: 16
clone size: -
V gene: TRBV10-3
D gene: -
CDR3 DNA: TGTGCCATCTCCGCCCGGGGGGCGTCGTCCTACAATGAGCAGTTCTTC
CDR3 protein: CAISARGASSYNEQFF

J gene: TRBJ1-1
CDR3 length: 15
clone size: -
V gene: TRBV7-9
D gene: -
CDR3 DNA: TGTGCCAGCAGCACCTCGATCCCGGGGAACACTGAAGCTTTCTTT
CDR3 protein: CASSTSIPGNTEAFF

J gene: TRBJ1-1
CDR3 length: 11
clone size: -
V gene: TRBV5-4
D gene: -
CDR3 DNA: TGTGCCAGCAGTTCAAACACTGAAGCTTTCTTT
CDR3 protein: CASSSNTEAFF

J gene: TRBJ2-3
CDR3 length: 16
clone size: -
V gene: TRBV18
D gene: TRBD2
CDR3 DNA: TGTGCCAGCTCACCCGGTAGCGGGGGATTTGGAGATACGCAGTATTTT
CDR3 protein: CASSPGSGGFGDTQYF

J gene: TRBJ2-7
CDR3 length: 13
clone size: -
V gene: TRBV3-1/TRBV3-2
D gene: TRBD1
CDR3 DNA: TGTGCCAGCAGCCCGGGACAGCCCTACGAGCAGTACTTC
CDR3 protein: CASSPGQPYEQYF

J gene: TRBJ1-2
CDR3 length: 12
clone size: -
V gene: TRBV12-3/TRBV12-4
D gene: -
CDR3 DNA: TGTGCCAGCAACCGGACTCCCGGTGGCTACACCTTC
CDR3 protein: CASNRTPGGYTF